This T cell receptor (beta chain) was sequenced for a study of CD8 T cells in Susac syndrome. At the level of the study: Each patient with Susac syndrome, at the time of blood draw, was therapy-naive, on corticosteroids, or on intravenous immunoglobulin alone. Study-level findings and limits: Regarding the TCR sequencing and HLA analysis, the study admitted that a relatively small number of individuals were involved.

Roughly 0.45 to 1 ug RNA was reverse transcribed with random hexamers. A single record per CDR3 protein comes from TCRdb applying MiXCR to the immunoSEQ multiplex PCR reads. This table holds about 77,000 distinct CDR3 sequences, approximately 94% found once. In germline, CDR1 is SGDLS, CDR2 YYNGEE. The CDR3 sequence is 15 residues long. Trimming removed 0 bases from V and 4 bases from J; junction bases left unmatched: 2. This clonotype was recorded only once. The antigen is undetermined. V gene TRBV9 combines with J gene TRBJ2-1; 9 nucleotides line up with TRBD1. The specimen sequenced was CD4+ T cells from PBMCs. The clonotype originates from a human donor with Susac syndrome. CDR3 coding DNA: TGTGCCAGCAGCGTAGAAGGGACAGGGTACAATGAGCAGTTCTTC. Its protein product is CASSVEGTGYNEQFF.